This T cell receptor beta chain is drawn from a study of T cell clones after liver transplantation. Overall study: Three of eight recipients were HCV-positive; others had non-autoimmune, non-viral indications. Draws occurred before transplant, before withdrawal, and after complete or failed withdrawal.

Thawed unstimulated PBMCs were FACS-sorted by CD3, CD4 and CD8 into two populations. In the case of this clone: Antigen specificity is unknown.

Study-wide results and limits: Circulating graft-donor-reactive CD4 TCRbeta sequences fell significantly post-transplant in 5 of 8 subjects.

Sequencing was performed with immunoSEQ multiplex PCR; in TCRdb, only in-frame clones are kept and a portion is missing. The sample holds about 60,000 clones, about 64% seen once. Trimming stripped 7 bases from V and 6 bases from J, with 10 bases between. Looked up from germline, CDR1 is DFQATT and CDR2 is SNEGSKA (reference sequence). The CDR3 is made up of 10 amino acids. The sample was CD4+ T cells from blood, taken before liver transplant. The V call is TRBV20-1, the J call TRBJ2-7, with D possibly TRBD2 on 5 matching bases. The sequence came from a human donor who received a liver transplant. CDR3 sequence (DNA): TGCAGTGTCGGGGTCTTCGAGCAGTACTTC. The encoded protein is CSVGVFEQYF.